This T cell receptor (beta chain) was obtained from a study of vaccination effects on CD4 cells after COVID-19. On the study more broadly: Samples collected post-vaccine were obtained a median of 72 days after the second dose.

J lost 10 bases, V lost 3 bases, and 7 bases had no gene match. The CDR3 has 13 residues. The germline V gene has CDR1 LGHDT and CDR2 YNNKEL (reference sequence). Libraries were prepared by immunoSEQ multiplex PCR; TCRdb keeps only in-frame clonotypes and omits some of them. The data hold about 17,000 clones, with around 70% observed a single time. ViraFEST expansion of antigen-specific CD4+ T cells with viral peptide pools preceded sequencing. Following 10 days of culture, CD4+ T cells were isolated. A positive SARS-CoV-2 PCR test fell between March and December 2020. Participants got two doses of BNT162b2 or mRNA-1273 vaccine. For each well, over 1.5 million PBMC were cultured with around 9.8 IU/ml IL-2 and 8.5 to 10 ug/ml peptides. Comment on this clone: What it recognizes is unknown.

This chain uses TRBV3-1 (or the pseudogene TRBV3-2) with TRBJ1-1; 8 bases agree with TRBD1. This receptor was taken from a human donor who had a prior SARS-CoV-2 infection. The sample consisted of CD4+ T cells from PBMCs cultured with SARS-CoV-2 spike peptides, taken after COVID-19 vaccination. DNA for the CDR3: TGTGCCAGCAGCCACACAGGGGGGGCTGGAGCTTTCTTT. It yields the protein CASSHTGGAGAFF.